A single sample gave rise to the 30 T cell receptor beta chains below, sequenced in a study of T cells after yellow fever vaccination. MiXCR, applied by TCRdb to the 5' RACE reads, yields one record per CDR3 protein. The sample yields nearly 550,000 distinct CDR3 sequences, about a fifth seen once. This material consisted of PBMCs, taken 15 days after the yellow fever booster vaccination. The receptors shown here come from a man between 25 and 39 years old who received the YFV17D yellow fever vaccine.

J is TRBJ2-6 and V is TRBV2, with no clear D. The CDR3 consists of 18 residues. Deletions cut 5 bases from V and 3 bases from J, with 20 bases between. The germline CDR1 and CDR2 sequences are SNHLY and FYNNEI. CDR3 in DNA: TGTGCCAGCAGTCTAGGCGCTGCCCAGCGTGGTGGGGCCAACGTCCTGACTTTC. Translation gives CASSLGAAQRGGANVLTF.

The rearrangement joins TRBV20-1 to TRBJ2-1; 11 nucleotides line up with TRBD2. The CDR3 spans 15 residues. J lost 3 bases, V lost 4 bases, and 5 bases had no gene match. The V gene's germline CDR1 is DFQATT and CDR2 SNEGSKA (reference sequence). The CDR3 region is CSAIRLAGLYNEQFF. CDR3 DNA sequence: TGCAGTGCTATAAGACTAGCGGGACTCTACAATGAGCAGTTCTTC.

V is TRBV3-1 and J is TRBJ2-7; D is uncertain. Germline-derived CDR1 and CDR2 are LGHDT and YNNKEL (reference sequence). The CDR3 covers 12 residues. Trimming shortened V by 3 bases and J by 7 bases, and 10 bases separated the two germline ends. Here the CDR3 reads CASSQETHEQYF. The CDR3 DNA is TGTGCCAGCAGCCAGGAGACTCATGAGCAGTACTTC.

The chain joins TRBV5-5 to TRBJ2-3; 9 bases are shared with TRBD1. J gave up 4 bases and V 1 base, and 7 bases lay outside the gene matches. Germline V gene lookup returns CDR1 SGHKS and CDR2 YYEKEE (reference sequence). The CDR3 loop spans 16 amino acids. In nucleotides, the CDR3 is TGTGCCAGCAGCTTGCCTGGGACAGGGAGCGCAGATACGCAGTATTTT. Amino acids: CASSLPGTGSADTQYF.

This sequence joins TRBV5-4 and TRBJ2-2, with 8 bases matching TRBD2. The length of the CDR3 is 16 residues. Per the germline V gene, CDR1 is SGHNT and CDR2 is YYREEE (reference sequence). Losses at the gene ends were 4 bases for V and 4 bases for J; bases not matched to a gene: 9. CDR3 nucleotide sequence: TGTGCCAGCAGCCCCCCGGGTAGCGGGACCACCGGGGAGCTGTTTTTT. Protein: CASSPPGSGTTGELFF.

The chain couples TRBV6-5 to TRBJ2-1; D is unclear. Germline CDR1 reads MNHEY; CDR2 reads SVGAGI. V shed 6 bases and J shed 4 bases, with 7 bases lying between them. CDR3 size: 12 residues. The CDR3 DNA is TGTGCCAGCAGCGACTCGTACAATGAGCAGTTCTTC. Encoded protein: CASSDSYNEQFF.

The rearrangement uses TRBV12-3 or TRBV12-4 and TRBJ2-1; D ambiguous. V was pared by 5 bases and J by 9 bases, with 14 bases between. The CDR3 contains 13 residues. The CDR3 DNA reads TGTGCCAGCAGTAAGGTGAGAGTCAGTGAGCAGTTCTTC. This gives the protein CASSKVRVSEQFF.

This clonotype was observed many times. The chain uses TRBV7-9 and TRBJ1-3; D is perhaps TRBD1 (5 bases). The ends were cut back, 0 bases at V and 3 bases at J, with 6 bases in the middle. This CDR3 spans 14 amino acids. The germline CDR1 and CDR2 sequences are SEHNR and FQNEAQ (reference sequence). CDR3 nucleotides: TGTGCCAGCAGCTTAGCTGACAGTGGAAACACCATATATTTT. Amino acids: CASSLADSGNTIYF.

This clonotype appeared a few times. V is TRBV29-1 and J is TRBJ2-4; D is perhaps TRBD1 (5 bases). This CDR3 spans 14 amino acids. Germline V CDR1 and CDR2: SQVTM, ANQGSEA. Trimming took 7 bases from V and 3 from J, leaving 16 bases between them. CDR3 sequence reads: CSAVEQDIKNIQYF. CDR3 nucleotides: TGCAGCGCTGTCGAACAGGATATCAAAAACATTCAGTACTTC.

The chain recombines TRBV6-4 with TRBJ2-4, with 9 bases lining up with TRBD2. The junction had 24 bases not matched to a gene; V was cut back by 6 bases and J by 6 bases. The V gene's germline CDR1 is MRHNA and CDR2 SNTAGT. The CDR3 loop spans 20 amino acids. The CDR3 here is CASSTGMAVRDKGLANIQYF. The CDR3 DNA reads as TGTGCCAGCAGCACAGGGATGGCCGTTCGGGATAAGGGACTAGCAAACATTCAGTACTTC.

The V and J genes are TRBV4-3 and TRBJ2-5; TRBD1 matches at 8 bases. The V gene end was trimmed by 4 bases and the J gene end by 1 base; junction bases not matched to a gene: 8. In germline, CDR1 is LGHNA, CDR2 YSLEER. There are 16 residues in the CDR3. The CDR3 coding sequence is TGCGCCAGCAGCCCCACAGGGGGTACGGCCCAAGAGACCCAGTACTTC. Translated: CASSPTGGTAQETQYF.

The gene calls are TRBV6-6 and TRBJ1-4; no firm D call. Germline V gives CDR1 MNHNY, CDR2 SVGAGI (reference sequence). Trimming took off 3 bases at V and 8 bases at J, with 10 bases between the two ends. The CDR3 covers 13 residues. CDR3 in amino acids: CASSYGPGEKLFF. The CDR3 DNA sequence: TGTGCCAGCAGTTATGGGCCGGGAGAAAAACTGTTTTTT.

The CDR3 nucleotides read TGCGCCAGCAGAGTATCGTTGGGGGGGGAGCAGTACTTC. Its translation is CASRVSLGGEQYF. The chain couples TRBV5-1 to TRBJ2-7, with 7 bases aligning to TRBD2. The CDR3 runs 13 residues. V shed 5 bases, J shed 7 bases, and the junction held 9 bases outside the gene matches. Germline V gene data show CDR1 as SGHRS and CDR2 as YFSETQ.

This clonotype was seen ten or more times. The chain carries TRBV7-2 and TRBJ2-1; 9 bases are a match to TRBD2. CDR1 and CDR2 from the germline V gene are SGHTA and FQGNSA. The V segment lost 5 bases and the J segment 6 bases; nucleotides outside the gene matches: 5. CDR3 size: 14 residues. In nucleotides, the CDR3 is TGTGCCAGCAGCAGATCTAGCGGGGTCAATGAGCAGTTCTTC. This codes for CASSRSSGVNEQFF.

In DNA form, the CDR3 reads TGTGCCAGCAGCTCCGGAGCGGGATACACAGATACGCAGTATTTT. The encoded protein is CASSSGAGYTDTQYF. V and J are TRBV7-2 and TRBJ2-3; 7 bases align to TRBD2. The CDR3 is made up of 15 amino acids. Germline trimming cut 4 bases from V and 2 bases from J; bases unmatched to any gene: 6. Germline V gene data show CDR1 as SGHTA and CDR2 as FQGNSA.

This clonotype was counted between two and nine times. The chain uses TRBV12-3 or TRBV12-4 and TRBJ2-1; D is uncertain. This CDR3 is 15 amino acids long. Trimming pared 3 bases from V and 2 bases from J, leaving 11 bases between. The CDR3 reads CASSLLDRAYNEQFF. The DNA of the CDR3 is TGTGCCAGCAGTTTGCTGGATAGGGCCTACAATGAGCAGTTCTTC.

This chain connects TRBV7-2 to TRBJ2-1, with 11 bases that match TRBD2. Germline-derived CDR1 and CDR2 are SGHTA and FQGNSA. The CDR3 covers 16 residues. J was trimmed by 8 bases and V by 6 bases; bases with no gene match: 12. CDR3 DNA sequence: TGTGCCAGCAGTTCAGGGGGGCTAGCGGGAGGATATGAGCAGTTCTTC. Its protein is CASSSGGLAGGYEQFF.

This clonotype was seen only a few times. The chain carries TRBV20-1 and TRBJ2-7; TRBD2 matches 10 bases. J lost 7 bases, V lost 5 bases, and 11 bases had no gene match. The V gene's germline CDR1 is DFQATT and CDR2 SNEGSKA (reference sequence). This CDR3 region has 14 residues. The CDR3 loop reads CSASLAGVSGEQYF. The CDR3 region has the DNA TGCAGTGCTTCCCTAGCGGGAGTGTCTGGGGAGCAGTACTTC.

This clonotype has more than one count but fewer than ten. The V gene is TRBV5-1, the J gene TRBJ2-5, with D uncertain. Germline V CDR1 and CDR2: SGHRS, YFSETQ. The CDR3 runs 12 residues. Trimming took off 4 bases at V and 6 bases at J, with 10 bases between the two ends. The DNA for the CDR3 is TGCGCCAGCAGCATAACCGAGAAGACCCAGTACTTC. This gives the protein CASSITEKTQYF.

The V gene is TRBV20-1, the J gene TRBJ2-7, with D hard to call. The CDR3 has 12 amino acids. V was cut by 2 bases and J by 5 bases, with 10 bases left in between. CDR1 and CDR2 from the germline V gene are DFQATT and SNEGSKA (reference sequence). CDR3 residues: CSARPMHHEQYF. The CDR3 DNA follows: TGCAGTGCTAGACCTATGCACCACGAGCAGTACTTC.

In this sample, this clonotype turned up a few times. CDR3 in DNA: TGTGCCAGCGGGGACCGAGGAGAGACCCAGTACTTC. Translated, it gives CASGDRGETQYF. This chain connects TRBV7-2 to TRBJ2-5; D possibly matches TRBD1 or TRBD2 (5 bases each). V dropped 8 bases and J dropped 4 bases, with 11 bases sitting between them. Germline V gives CDR1 SGHTA, CDR2 FQGNSA. This CDR3 contains 12 residues.

The chain is built from TRBV7-8 and TRBJ2-7, with 12 nucleotides matching TRBD2. Germline V gene lookup returns CDR1 SGHVS and CDR2 FQNEAQ. V lost 3 bases, J lost 5 bases, and 5 bases stayed unmatched. This CDR3 is built from 15 residues. Here the CDR3 reads CASSFATSGRDEQYF. In nucleotides, the CDR3 is TGTGCCAGCAGCTTCGCGACTAGCGGGAGAGACGAGCAGTACTTC.

This clonotype was detected many times. The V and J genes are TRBV12-3 or TRBV12-4 and TRBJ2-7; D is perhaps TRBD2 (5 bases). There are 14 residues in the CDR3. Trimming shortened V by 3 bases and J by 4 bases, and 13 bases separated the two germline ends. The CDR3 bases are TGTGCCAGCAGTTTGACGGGAAGTAGTTACGAGCAGTACTTC. Encoded protein: CASSLTGSSYEQYF.

The V call is TRBV9, the J call TRBJ2-7; 8 positions match TRBD2. J gave up 4 bases and V 3 bases, and 6 bases lay outside the gene matches. Germline CDR1 and CDR2: SGDLS and YYNGEE. This CDR3 is 14 amino acids long. The CDR3 spells CASSAGTSDYEQYF. CDR3 DNA sequence: TGTGCCAGCAGCGCCGGGACTAGTGATTACGAGCAGTACTTC.

This clonotype has only a few counts. The chain employs TRBV6-2 or TRBV6-3 and TRBJ2-1, with 12 nucleotides matching TRBD2. V shed 6 bases and J 7 bases; nucleotides not matched to a gene: 7. CDR1 and CDR2 from the germline V gene are MNHEY and SVGEGT. This CDR3 is 15 amino acids long. The CDR3 DNA reads as TGTGCCAGCAGGCTAGCGGGAGGGCCGAAGAATGAGCAGTTCTTC. Protein: CASRLAGGPKNEQFF.

CDR3 loop: CASSRRGEVDTDTQYF. Written as DNA, the CDR3 is TGTGCCAGCAGCCGCAGGGGGGAGGTCGACACAGATACGCAGTATTTT. The chain links TRBV7-2 to TRBJ2-3; weak D call: TRBD1 (7 bases). Between the trimmed V and J ends, which lost 5 bases and 2 bases, there was a span of 17 bases. CDR1 SGHTA and CDR2 FQGNSA come from the germline V gene. The CDR3 is made up of 16 amino acids.

This clonotype occurred a few times. DNA for the CDR3: TGTGCCAGCAGTTACACGGGGGTATCTAGCGGGAGATGGGTCGAGCAGTACTTC. This sequence encodes CASSYTGVSSGRWVEQYF. The genes are TRBV6-5 and TRBJ2-7, with 10 bases that match TRBD2. The CDR3 spans 18 residues. Unmatched junction bases numbered 16, after V lost 2 bases and J lost 6 bases. Germline V CDR1 and CDR2: MNHEY, SVGAGI.

This chain uses TRBV7-3 with TRBJ2-3; 8 bases agree with TRBD2. The length of the CDR3 is 17 residues. The junction had 12 bases not matched to a gene; V was cut back by 5 bases and J by 2 bases. Germline CDR1 is SGHTA and CDR2 is FQGTGA. Here the CDR3 DNA reads TGTGCCAGCAGCCTTGGGCCTAGCGGGCCTTCCACAGATACGCAGTATTTT. This codes for CASSLGPSGPSTDTQYF.

This rearrangement joins TRBV15 to TRBJ2-1, with 10 nucleotides matching TRBD2. The CDR3 runs to 22 residues. Trimming at V came to 9 bases and at J to 5 bases, leaving 31 bases not matched to a gene. Germline V CDR1 and CDR2: LNHNV, YYDKDF (reference sequence). The CDR3 sequence is CATRPATATPTKAGGGHNEQFF. CDR3 nucleotide sequence: TGTGCCACAAGACCCGCTACAGCTACACCTACAAAAGCGGGAGGGGGGCACAATGAGCAGTTCTTC. Combining the CDR3 with reference TRBV15 and TRBJ2-1 gives the whole variable domain DAMVIQNPRYQVTQFGKPVTLSCSQTLNHNVMYWYQQKSSQAPKLLFHYYDKDFNNEADTPDNFQSRRPNTSFCFLDIRSPGLGDTAMYLCATRPATATPTKAGGGHNEQFFGPGTRLTVL.

V usage is TRBV12-3 or TRBV12-4 and J usage is TRBJ1-1; perhaps TRBD1 as D (6 bases). The CDR3 is 13 residues long. Trimming removed 5 bases from V and 4 bases from J, with 11 bases in between. The CDR3 sequence: CASSTPGATEAFF. The CDR3 DNA reads TGTGCCAGCAGTACCCCAGGGGCCACTGAAGCTTTCTTT.